These 10 T cell receptor beta chains originate from one sample sequenced in a study of cytomegalovirus exposure and HLA in healthy donors. The PCR was carried out with 60 Vbeta primers and 13 Jbeta primers. Sequencing was performed with immunoSEQ multiplex PCR; in TCRdb, only in-frame clones are kept and a portion is missing. The repertoire table contains 150,000 to 200,000 clones. The sequenced material came from PBMCs. The source is a woman between 18 and 30 years old in good health and CMV-seropositive.

V is TRBV2 and J is TRBJ2-5, with 15 positions matching TRBD2. The CDR3 is 16 residues long. Losses at the gene ends were 8 bases for V and 5 bases for J; bases not matched to a gene: 9. Germline V CDR1 and CDR2: SNHLY, FYNNEI. CDR3 protein: CASGQGLAGGGETQYF. The DNA for the CDR3 is TGTGCCAGCGGACAGGGACTAGCGGGAGGTGGGGAGACCCAGTACTTC.

The chain combines TRBV4-3 with TRBJ2-1; perhaps TRBD1 as D (5 bases). Germline lookup yields CDR1 LGHNA and CDR2 YSLEER. The V gene lost 0 bases and the J gene lost 7 bases, with 13 bases spanning the gap. This CDR3 is built from 15 residues. This chain's CDR3 is CASSQDLIGVNEQFF. In DNA form, the CDR3 reads TGCGCCAGCAGCCAAGATCTTATAGGGGTGAATGAGCAGTTCTTC.

This chain connects TRBV4-2 to TRBJ1-1; D may be TRBD1 (5 bases). Germline V gene sequence: CDR1 LGHNA, CDR2 YNFKEQ. The CDR3 is 14 residues long. V dropped 1 base and J dropped 5 bases, with 11 bases sitting between them. Here the CDR3 DNA reads TGTGCCAGCAGCCAAGCAAAGGGGACTACTGAAGCTTTCTTT. Translated: CASSQAKGTTEAFF.

The chain carries TRBV6-5 and TRBJ1-4, with D perhaps TRBD1 (5 bases). Germline values: CDR1 MNHEY, CDR2 SVGAGI. With 0 bases removed from V and 10 bases from J, the gap between germline ends came to 18 bases. This CDR3 region has 16 residues. The CDR3 protein is CASSYSRRGDVGKLFF. CDR3 DNA sequence: TGTGCCAGCAGTTACTCCCGGCGGGGCGACGTCGGAAAACTGTTTTTT.

The rearrangement uses TRBV6-4 and TRBJ1-1; the D gene is possibly TRBD1 (6 bases). Germline loops: CDR1 MRHNA, CDR2 SNTAGT. The ends were cut back, 6 bases at V and 1 base at J, with 9 bases in the middle. The CDR3 covers 13 residues. The CDR3 coding sequence is TGTGCCAGCAGACCGGACAGGAACACTGAAGCTTTCTTT. Protein product: CASRPDRNTEAFF.

This chain links TRBV5-1 with TRBJ2-1; 7 bases line up with TRBD2. The germline V gene encodes CDR1 SGHRS and CDR2 YFSETQ. Losses at the gene ends were 0 bases for V and 10 bases for J; bases not matched to a gene: 7. CDR3 length equals 14 residues. The CDR3 reads CASSLVAGAAEQFF. As DNA, the CDR3 is TGCGCCAGCAGCTTGGTCGCGGGAGCCGCCGAGCAGTTCTTC.

This chain links TRBV7-8 with TRBJ2-7; D remains ambiguous. Germline V gives CDR1 SGHVS, CDR2 FQNEAQ. The CDR3 has 13 amino acids. Trimming took 3 bases from V and 0 from J, leaving 6 bases between them. For the CDR3, the DNA is TGTGCCAGCAGCTTTCTAGGCTCCTACGAGCAGTACTTC. Amino acids: CASSFLGSYEQYF.

The chain has TRBV5-1 and TRBJ2-7; TRBD1 aligns across 11 bases. The CDR3 contains 14 residues. The J segment lost 3 bases and the V segment lost 4 bases, leaving 3 bases of the junction unmatched. Germline-derived CDR1 and CDR2 are SGHRS and YFSETQ. For the CDR3, the DNA is TGCGCCAGCAGCCAAGGGACAGGGGGCTACGAGCAGTACTTC. It specifies CASSQGTGGYEQYF.

This chain connects TRBV30 to TRBJ2-2; 9 nucleotides align to TRBD2. Germline V gives CDR1 GTSNPN, CDR2 SVGIG (reference sequence). This CDR3 region has 16 residues. The V and J ends lost 3 bases and 4 bases, in that order; junction bases with no gene match: 9. Here the CDR3 DNA reads TGTGCCTGGAGCGTGGCGGGAGGGCCAAGCACCGGGGAGCTGTTTTTT. It yields the protein CAWSVAGGPSTGELFF. Variable domain in full (rest from reference TRBV30 and TRBJ2-2): SQTIHQWPATLVQPVGSPLSLECTVEGTSNPNLYWYRQAAGRGLQLLFYSVGIGQISSEVPQNLSASRPQDRQFILSSKKLLLSDSGFYLCAWSVAGGPSTGELFFGEGSRLTVL.

The chain couples TRBV5-6 to TRBJ1-1; 8 nucleotides match TRBD1. The CDR3 is 16 amino acids. J lost 5 bases, V lost 4 bases, and 13 bases had no gene match. Germline V gene lookup returns CDR1 SGHDT and CDR2 YYEEEE. Here the CDR3 DNA reads TGTGCCAGCAGCACGCCGGGACAGGAGTACTTGACTGAAGCTTTCTTT. Translating it yields CASSTPGQEYLTEAFF. The entire variable domain, with the rest obtained from reference TRBV5-6 and TRBJ1-1, is as follows: DAGVTQSPTHLIKTRGQQVTLRCSPKSGHDTVSWYQQALGQGPQFIFQYYEEEERQRGNFPDRFSGHQFPNYSSELNVNALLLGDSALYLCASSTPGQEYLTEAFFGQGTRLTVV.